Shown below are 9 T cell receptor beta chains from a single sample sequenced in a study of identical twins. TCRdb recomputed calls from the 5' RACE reads with MiXCR, one row per CDR3 protein. The table shows under 1 million distinct CDR3 sequences, with 9% to 15% occurring only once. The same specimen was also included in a second study, on yellow fever vaccine responses in identical twins.

The sample comprised PBMCs. The receptors shown here come from a young woman in good health.

The V gene is TRBV20-1, the J gene TRBJ2-7, with TRBD2 matching over 10 bases. The germline CDR1 and CDR2 sequences are DFQATT and SNEGSKA (reference sequence). Trimming removed 0 bases from V and 7 bases from J; junction bases left unmatched: 9. This CDR3 is built from 15 residues. The CDR3 DNA is TGCAGTGCTAGAGATGAGCGGGAGGGTATAGGGGAGCAGTACTTC. It encodes CSARDEREGIGEQYF.

The CDR3 region is CASSEQANSGANVLTF. CDR3 DNA sequence: TGTGCCAGCAGTGAGCAGGCCAACTCTGGGGCCAACGTCCTGACTTTC. The chain couples TRBV2 to TRBJ2-6; D gene unclear. Germline V gene data show CDR1 as SNHLY and CDR2 as FYNNEI. Trimming left V 3 bases short and J 0 bases short, with 9 bases between. This CDR3 is 16 amino acids long.

V is TRBV18 and J is TRBJ2-3, with 7 nucleotides matching TRBD2. Germline lookup yields CDR1 KGHSH and CDR2 LQKENI. This CDR3 region has 13 residues. Trimming took 5 bases from V and 9 from J; bases not matched to a gene: 8. The CDR3 sequence is CASSSTSKDTQYF. The CDR3, as DNA: TGTGCCAGCTCATCGACTAGCAAGGACACGCAGTATTTT.

This clonotype was found a few times. A read error may produce the germline difference seen at one junction end. The chain recombines TRBV12-3 or TRBV12-4 with TRBJ2-1; 7 bases fit TRBD2. The CDR3 extends over 15 amino acids. For the CDR3, the DNA is TGTGCCAGCAATTTACAAGGGACTACCTACAATGAGCAGTTCTTC. Translation gives CASNLQGTTYNEQFF.

This clonotype was detected a few times. The chain has TRBV10-3 and TRBJ2-7, with D perhaps TRBD1 (5 bases). The CDR3 is 12 residues long. Looked up from germline, CDR1 is ENHRY and CDR2 is SYGVKD. V shed 8 bases and J shed 4 bases, with 12 bases lying between them. The DNA of the CDR3 is TGTGCCATCGGGGCCGGGCTATACGAGCAGTACTTC. This encodes CAIGAGLYEQYF.

This clonotype was recorded many times. The chain joins TRBV11-2 to TRBJ2-1; either TRBD1 or TRBD2 may supply D (5 bases each). The germline V and J ends were trimmed by 4 bases and 9 bases, with 7 bases remaining between them. The CDR3 runs to 11 residues. Per the germline V gene, CDR1 is SGHAT and CDR2 is FQNNGV. CDR3 sequence (DNA): TGTGCCAGCAGCTCCGGGGCTGAGCAGTTCTTC. The encoded protein is CASSSGAEQFF.

The table lists this clonotype with a few counts. The rearrangement uses TRBV5-1 and TRBJ2-1; 11 bases match TRBD2. Trimming removed 3 bases from V and 9 bases from J; junction bases left unmatched: 11. The CDR3 extends over 16 amino acids. CDR1 SGHRS and CDR2 YFSETQ come from the germline V gene. In nucleotides, the CDR3 is TGCGCCAGCAGCTCAAACCGGGGACTAGCGGTTTTTGAGCAGTTCTTC. Residues: CASSSNRGLAVFEQFF.

The V gene is TRBV7-9, the J gene TRBJ1-4; D not resolved. Germline V CDR1 and CDR2: SEHNR, FQNEAQ (reference sequence). Trimming cost V 5 bases and J 3 bases, with 10 bases left between them. There are 14 residues in the CDR3. CDR3 sequence (DNA): TGTGCCAGCAGCCCTAGGGCGGCTAATGAAAAACTGTTTTTT. It yields the protein CASSPRAANEKLFF.

V and J are TRBV28 and TRBJ2-2; TRBD1 agrees at 7 bases. There are 16 residues in the CDR3. Losses at the gene ends were 3 bases for V and 5 bases for J; bases not matched to a gene: 9. Germline CDR1 and CDR2: MDHEN and SYDVKM. The CDR3 nucleotides are TGTGCCAGCAGTTTTCCGACAGGGCGGGCGACCGGGGAGCTGTTTTTT. Translated, it gives CASSFPTGRATGELFF.